A selection of T cell receptor beta chains follows, all from one sample in a study of PD-1 blockade in classical Hodgkin lymphoma. TCRdb keeps only in-frame clones here, not all; method: immunoSEQ multiplex PCR. The data contain some 10,000 clones, roughly four fifths of them singletons. The sample in question was peripheral blood mononuclear cells (PBMCs), obtained before the fourth cycle of nivolumab. The receptors derive from a human donor with classical Hodgkin lymphoma. Each CDR3 is given with its conserved first and last residue. The order of the fields is CDR3 protein, CDR3 DNA, D gene, V gene, J gene. D genes are given only for firm matches.

cdr3_aa: CASSTVPGGGNNEQFF
cdr3_nt: TGTGCCAGCAGTACGGTCCCAGGGGGCGGCAACAATGAGCAGTTCTTC
d_call: TRBD1
v_call: TRBV6-4
j_call: TRBJ2-1

cdr3_aa: CASSVGTGHGYTF
cdr3_nt: TGTGCCAGCAGCGTCGGGACGGGCCATGGCTACACCTTC
d_call: NA
v_call: TRBV2
j_call: TRBJ1-2

cdr3_aa: CATWGGLGQPQHF
cdr3_nt: TGTGCCACCTGGGGGGGGCTGGGTCAGCCCCAGCATTTT
d_call: NA
v_call: TRBV19
j_call: TRBJ1-5

cdr3_aa: CASSEGQILFYEQYF
cdr3_nt: TGTGCCAGCAGTGAGGGACAGATATTGTTCTACGAGCAGTACTTC
d_call: TRBD1
v_call: TRBV2
j_call: TRBJ2-7

cdr3_aa: CASSADLTSGRTSTDTQYF
cdr3_nt: TGTGCCAGCAGCGCTGATCTGACTAGCGGGAGGACTAGCACAGATACGCAGTATTTT
d_call: TRBD2
v_call: TRBV9
j_call: TRBJ2-3

cdr3_aa: CASSLASGSRWQETQYF
cdr3_nt: TGTGCCAGCAGCTTGGCTAGCGGGAGTAGGTGGCAAGAGACCCAGTACTTC
d_call: TRBD2
v_call: TRBV5-4
j_call: TRBJ2-5

cdr3_aa: CASSQDVVPGQDSYEQYF
cdr3_nt: TGCGCCAGCAGCCAAGATGTAGTTCCGGGACAGGACTCCTACGAGCAGTACTTC
d_call: TRBD1
v_call: TRBV4-1
j_call: TRBJ2-7

cdr3_aa: CASSLLQGLAGGISYEQYF
cdr3_nt: TGTGCCAGCAGCTTATTACAGGGACTAGCGGGGGGTATCTCCTACGAGCAGTACTTC
d_call: TRBD2
v_call: TRBV7-9
j_call: TRBJ2-7

cdr3_aa: CASSRQGKTGELFF
cdr3_nt: TGTGCCAGTAGCCGACAGGGAAAAACCGGGGAGCTGTTTTTT
d_call: TRBD1
v_call: TRBV19
j_call: TRBJ2-2

cdr3_aa: CAISYTAGGELFF
cdr3_nt: TGTGCCATCAGTTATACAGCAGGCGGGGAGCTGTTTTTT
d_call: NA
v_call: TRBV10-3
j_call: TRBJ2-2

cdr3_aa: CSGEEINTEAFF
cdr3_nt: TGCAGCGGTGAGGAGATCAACACTGAAGCTTTCTTT
d_call: NA
v_call: TRBV29-1
j_call: TRBJ1-1